The rows below give T cell receptor beta chains drawn from one sample of a study of blood T cell repertoires in COVID-19. Assay: immunoSEQ multiplex PCR; the TCRdb copy retains only in-frame clones and omits some. The sample has about 76,000 clones; around 88% are singletons. The specimen sequenced was peripheral blood. All receptors come from a human donor in a cohort sampled during active COVID-19. Each CDR3 is given with its conserved first and last residue. The D gene is left open where the match is weak. Size is stated for part of the rows, as once, few or many counts, or as a class when the clone is expanded.

d_call	clone_size	v_call	j_call	cdr3_aa	cdr3_nt
NA	NA	TRBV12-5	TRBJ2-2	CASGLVPSIQANTGELFF	TGTGCTAGTGGTTTGGTACCTAGCATCCAAGCGAACACCGGGGAGCTGTTTTTT
TRBD2	NA	TRBV27	TRBJ2-5	CASSGGGRAQTQYF	TGTGCCAGCAGTGGGGGGGGGAGGGCCCAGACCCAGTACTTC
NA	NA	TRBV3-1/TRBV3-2	TRBJ2-5	CASSLLGYHQETQYF	TGTGCCAGCAGCCTACTAGGCTACCACCAAGAGACCCAGTACTTC
TRBD2	few	TRBV19	TRBJ2-7	CATGVLAGASYEQYF	TGTGCCACGGGGGTGCTAGCGGGGGCCTCCTACGAGCAGTACTTC
NA	NA	TRBV18	TRBJ1-2	CASSPPGGRNYGYTF	TGTGCCAGCTCACCACCGGGGGGGCGGAACTATGGCTACACCTTC
NA	NA	TRBV11-2	TRBJ1-2	CASSPGGGGYTF	TGTGCTAGCAGCCCGGGGGGGGGCGGCTACACCTTC
NA	NA	TRBV6-1	TRBJ1-4	CASSEMGGAYEKLFF	TGTGCCAGCAGTGAAATGGGGGGGGCCTATGAAAAACTGTTTTTT
NA	NA	TRBV18	TRBJ1-1	CASSLLEGRFRMNTEAFF	TGTGCCAGCTCATTACTTGAGGGCAGGTTCCGGATGAACACTGAAGCTTTCTTT
NA	NA	TRBV7-8	TRBJ1-3	CASSTTASYPGNTIYF	TGTGCCAGCAGCACGACAGCGTCTTATCCGGGAAACACCATATATTTT
NA	NA	TRBV5-1	TRBJ2-7	CASSLGVVGRGEEQYF	TGCGCCAGCAGCTTGGGGGTGGTGGGCAGGGGTGAAGAGCAGTACTTC
TRBD2	NA	TRBV4-2	TRBJ2-3	CASSQDPGGGSGRLGTDTQYF	TGTGCCAGCAGCCAAGATCCTGGAGGGGGTAGCGGGAGGCTGGGGACAGATACGCAGTATTTT
TRBD2	few	TRBV4-1	TRBJ2-3	CASSQELTIPGLGNF	TGCGCCAGCAGCCAAGAGTTGACGATCCCGGGACTAGGGAATTTT
TRBD1	NA	TRBV3-1/TRBV3-2	TRBJ1-2	CASSPPKGGREKDYGYTF	TGTGCCAGCAGCCCTCCAAAAGGGGGCAGGGAGAAAGACTATGGCTACACCTTC
TRBD2	NA	TRBV6-2/TRBV6-3	TRBJ2-5	CASSRGSGGLRETQYF	TGTGCCAGCAGCCGGGGTAGCGGGGGACTCCGGGAGACCCAGTACTTC
NA	NA	TRBV6-5	TRBJ2-7	CASSSHSSAEGYEQYF	TGTGCCAGCAGTTCCCACTCTAGCGCGGAGGGGTACGAGCAGTACTTC
TRBD1	once	TRBV29-1	TRBJ2-6	CSVEEETGLSGANVLTF	TGCAGCGTTGAAGAGGAGACAGGGCTATCTGGGGCCAACGTCCTGACTTTC
TRBD1	few	TRBV5-4	TRBJ2-4	CASSTQTGGNIQYF	TGTGCCAGCAGCACTCAGACAGGGGGAAACATTCAGTACTTC
NA	NA	TRBV24-1	TRBJ2-5	CATSDSAISGRETQYF	TGTGCCACCAGTGATTCGGCCATTTCAGGGCGGGAGACCCAGTACTTC
NA	once	TRBV6-5	TRBJ1-5	CASSYSAVGNQPQHF	TGTGCCAGCAGTTACTCTGCGGTCGGCAATCAGCCCCAGCATTTT
TRBD2	NA	TRBV7-9	TRBJ2-2	CASSLSGGYTGELFF	TGTGCCAGCAGCTTATCCGGGGGGTATACCGGGGAGCTGTTTTTT
TRBD1	NA	TRBV29-1	TRBJ2-1	CSVSRLGQQGGWQFF	TGCAGCGTTTCTCGCCTGGGGCAACAGGGGGGCTGGCAGTTCTTC
NA	NA	TRBV6-1	TRBJ1-2	CASSEVGGRAGYTF	TGTGCCAGCAGTGAAGTGGGGGGGCGAGCTGGCTACACCTTC
TRBD2	NA	TRBV19	TRBJ2-5	CASSIRAAGGLETQYF	TGTGCCAGTAGTATCCGAGCCGCGGGAGGGTTGGAGACCCAGTACTTC
NA	once	TRBV5-4	TRBJ1-6	CASSIQGSNSPLHF	TGTGCCAGCAGCATTCAGGGGTCTAATTCACCCCTCCACTTT
TRBD1	NA	TRBV7-9	TRBJ1-3	CASSTDRDGGNTIYF	TGTGCCAGCAGCACTGACAGGGATGGTGGAAACACCATATATTTT
TRBD2	NA	TRBV7-2	TRBJ2-7	CASSFETSGEQYF	TGTGCCAGCAGCTTCGAGACTAGCGGCGAGCAGTACTTC
TRBD1	NA	TRBV7-2	TRBJ1-4	CASSNQGEWEKLFF	TGTGCCAGCAGCAACCAGGGGGAGTGGGAAAAACTGTTTTTT
NA	NA	TRBV27	TRBJ2-7	CASSFEGWSSYEQYF	TGTGCCAGCAGTTTCGAGGGATGGAGCTCCTACGAGCAGTACTTC
TRBD1	NA	TRBV19	TRBJ2-7	CASSPAGGSYEQYF	TGTGCCAGTAGTCCCGCAGGGGGCTCCTACGAGCAGTACTTC